These 11 T cell receptor beta chains came from one sample sequenced in a study of cytomegalovirus exposure and HLA in healthy donors. PCR used 60 Vbeta primers and 13 Jbeta primers. The protocol was immunoSEQ multiplex PCR, while the TCRdb copy is restricted to in-frame clones and leaves out a portion. The table has around 91,000 clones, roughly 83% seen once. Material: PBMCs. Receptors originate from a young man in good health and CMV-seronegative.

This rearrangement joins TRBV28 to TRBJ2-5; tentatively, D is TRBD2 (5 bases). This CDR3 is 12 amino acids long. The germline V gene encodes CDR1 MDHEN and CDR2 SYDVKM. The ends were cut back, 3 bases at V and 8 bases at J, with 10 bases in the middle. In DNA, the CDR3 is TGTGCCAGCAGTTTGCGGTCGGGAACCCAGTACTTC. Its translation is CASSLRSGTQYF.

The V call is TRBV6-1, the J call TRBJ1-2, with TRBD1 identical over 8 bases. Germline V gives CDR1 MNHNS, CDR2 SASEGT. This CDR3 has 15 residues. V shed 6 bases, J shed 3 bases, and the junction held 9 bases outside the gene matches. The CDR3 bases are TGTGCCAGCAGGCGGACAGGGAGGACCCACTATGGCTACACCTTC. Amino acids: CASRRTGRTHYGYTF.

In this sample, this clone turned up many times. This chain uses TRBV18 with TRBJ1-2; 7 bases are shared with TRBD1. This CDR3 is built from 15 residues. Germline trimming cut 3 bases from V and 8 bases from J; bases unmatched to any gene: 12. Germline V gene sequence: CDR1 KGHSH, CDR2 LQKENI. CDR3 sequence reads: CASSPYRTGRRGYTF. CDR3 DNA: TGTGCCAGCTCACCTTACCGGACAGGCCGGAGGGGCTACACCTTC. Combining the CDR3 with reference TRBV18 and TRBJ1-2 gives the whole variable domain NAGVMQNPRHLVRRRGQEARLRCSPMKGHSHVYWYRQLPEEGLKFMVYLQKENIIDESGMPKERFSAEFPKEGPSILRIQQVVRGDSAAYFCASSPYRTGRRGYTFGSGTRLTVV.

The chain joins TRBV29-1 to TRBJ2-7, with 7 bases that match TRBD1. This CDR3 spans 13 amino acids. Per the germline V gene, CDR1 is SQVTM and CDR2 is ANQGSEA. V shed 3 bases, J shed 2 bases, and the junction held 4 bases outside the gene matches. The CDR3 bases are TGCAGCGTTGAGGGGACAGCCGCCTACGAGCAGTACTTC. This codes for CSVEGTAAYEQYF.

The CDR3 loop reads CASSLVRYNSPLHF. The CDR3 DNA reads as TGTGCCAGCAGTTTAGTTCGGTATAATTCACCCCTCCACTTT. The rearrangement uses TRBV27 and TRBJ1-6; no reliable D call. CDR3 length: 14 residues. Per germline, CDR1 MNHEY and CDR2 SMNVEV (reference sequence). Between the trimmed V and J ends, which lost 2 bases and 4 bases, there was a span of 6 bases.

V gene TRBV5-1 combines with J gene TRBJ2-2; TRBD2 matches 7 bases. The germline CDR1 and CDR2 sequences are SGHRS and YFSETQ. Unmatched junction bases numbered 15, after V lost 4 bases and J lost 3 bases. This CDR3 has 18 residues. This CDR3 reads CASSPLAGVGAHTGELFF. The DNA of the CDR3 is TGCGCCAGCAGCCCCCTTGCGGGGGTAGGGGCTCACACCGGGGAGCTGTTTTTT. Full variable domain (remainder filled in from reference TRBV5-1 and TRBJ2-2): KAGVTQTPRYLIKTRGQQVTLSCSPISGHRSVSWYQQTPGQGLQFLFEYFSETQRNKGNFPGRFSGRQFSNSRSEMNVSTLELGDSALYLCASSPLAGVGAHTGELFFGEGSRLTVL.

The rearrangement joins TRBV7-7 to TRBJ2-2, with a weak D call TRBD2 (5 bases). The CDR3 has 15 amino acids. Looked up from germline, CDR1 is SSHAT and CDR2 is FNYEAQ (reference sequence). CDR3 residues: CASRPGFEGTGELFF. The CDR3 DNA follows: TGTGCTAGCCGTCCGGGTTTTGAGGGCACCGGGGAGCTGTTTTTT.

The chain employs TRBV5-1 and TRBJ1-1; 10 nucleotides line up with TRBD1. J was trimmed by 1 base and V by 5 bases; bases with no gene match: 11. Per germline, CDR1 SGHRS and CDR2 YFSETQ. The CDR3 consists of 17 residues. The CDR3 is CASSTPDRGLRNTEAFF. The CDR3 region has the DNA TGCGCCAGCAGTACCCCTGACAGGGGGCTGCGGAACACTGAAGCTTTCTTT.

This clone was observed a single time. The chain links TRBV5-1 to TRBJ2-7; 14 bases align to TRBD2. The germline CDR1 and CDR2 sequences are SGHRS and YFSETQ. Losses at the gene ends were 4 bases for V and 6 bases for J; bases not matched to a gene: 18. The CDR3 runs 19 residues. The CDR3 here is CASSARLAGGFTGSREQYF. For the CDR3, the DNA is TGCGCCAGCAGCGCTAGACTAGCGGGAGGGTTTACGGGATCGCGCGAGCAGTACTTC.

The chain is built from TRBV2 and TRBJ2-7, with 9 bases lining up with TRBD2. CDR3 length equals 13 residues. J lost 2 bases, V lost 6 bases, and 2 bases had no gene match. Germline CDR1 is SNHLY and CDR2 is FYNNEI. Written as DNA, the CDR3 is TGTGCCAGCAGGTTAGCGGGGGCCTACGAGCAGTACTTC. It specifies CASRLAGAYEQYF.

This clone was recorded only once. This rearrangement joins TRBV5-4 to TRBJ1-3; D perhaps matches TRBD1 (6 bases). This CDR3 has 14 residues. The germline V gene encodes CDR1 SGHNT and CDR2 YYREEE (reference sequence). V dropped 5 bases and J dropped 4 bases, with 13 bases sitting between them. In DNA form, the CDR3 reads TGTGCCAGCAGTATCGACAGGAAGGGAAACACCATATATTTT. Amino acid sequence: CASSIDRKGNTIYF.